The 12 T cell receptor beta chains in this list originate from one sample, sequenced in a study of control samples from healthy donors and cancer patients. The assay was immunoSEQ multiplex PCR, and TCRdb's table has in-frame clones only and misses some. The table records about 160,000 clones, approximately 93% of them present only once. Sequencing used blood. These receptors were collected from a man aged 18-30 years in good health.

The rearrangement uses TRBV24-1 and TRBJ1-1; a possible D gene is TRBD1 (6 bases). V was cut by 12 bases and J by 0 bases, with 13 bases left in between. This CDR3 has 13 residues. Germline V gene lookup returns CDR1 KGHDR and CDR2 SFDVKD. DNA of the CDR3: TGTGCCTCTTCCAGGGGAATGAACACTGAAGCTTTCTTT. Translation: CASSRGMNTEAFF.

This clone was recorded only once. This chain connects TRBV28 to TRBJ2-1; 9 bases fit TRBD1. The CDR3 covers 14 residues. Trimming took 10 bases from V and 4 from J; bases not matched to a gene: 8. Germline V gene data show CDR1 as MDHEN and CDR2 as SYDVKM. CDR3 bases: TGTGCCACCTCCGGGACAGGGTTTTACAATGAGCAGTTCTTC. Its protein product is CATSGTGFYNEQFF.

The genes are TRBV30 and TRBJ1-1, with a possible D match to TRBD1 (5 bases). The V end was cut by 5 bases, the J end by 8 bases, with 9 bases between. The V gene's germline CDR1 is GTSNPN and CDR2 SVGIG (reference sequence). This CDR3 is 10 amino acids long. DNA for the CDR3: TGTGCCTGGGGTCGGGGCGAAGCTTTCTTT. Its translation: CAWGRGEAFF.

V and J are TRBV3-1 (or the pseudogene TRBV3-2) and TRBJ2-1; TRBD2 matches at 11 bases. This CDR3 is 17 amino acids long. After removal of 4 bases from V and 0 bases from J, the junction contained 5 bases not matched to a gene. Germline V CDR1 and CDR2: LGHDT, YNNKEL (reference sequence). The CDR3 protein is CASSLLAGADSYNEQFF. In DNA form, the CDR3 reads TGTGCCAGCAGCCTACTAGCGGGGGCCGACTCCTACAATGAGCAGTTCTTC.

V gene TRBV11-2 combines with J gene TRBJ1-1, with D hard to call. CDR1 and CDR2 from the germline V gene are SGHAT and FQNNGV. Deletions cut 0 bases from V and 5 bases from J, with 7 bases between. The CDR3 totals 13 residues. DNA of the CDR3: TGTGCCAGCAGCTTAGACTCGTGGACTGAAGCTTTCTTT. This translates into CASSLDSWTEAFF.

The chain carries TRBV20-1 and TRBJ2-2, with unresolved D. Trimming shortened V by 3 bases and J by 4 bases, and 3 bases separated the two germline ends. This CDR3 region has 11 residues. The V gene's germline CDR1 is DFQATT and CDR2 SNEGSKA (reference sequence). CDR3 nucleotide sequence: TGCAGTGCTAGTGGCACCGGGGAGCTGTTTTTT. Its translation is CSASGTGELFF.

The chain carries TRBV27 and TRBJ2-7; D may be TRBD2 (6 bases). The V gene's germline CDR1 is MNHEY and CDR2 SMNVEV (reference sequence). CDR3 length: 15 amino acids. V was clipped by 2 bases and J by 0 bases, with 11 bases between them. The CDR3 coding sequence is TGTGCCAGCAGTTTAATAGCGGCCAGCTCCTACGAGCAGTACTTC. This encodes CASSLIAASSYEQYF.

This clone has a single count. The chain recombines TRBV19 with TRBJ1-1, with TRBD1 matching 8 bases. The CDR3 has 13 residues. The germline gives CDR1 LNHDA, CDR2 SQIVND (reference sequence). J gave up 4 bases and V 8 bases, and 6 bases lay outside the gene matches. CDR3 amino acids: CASSRTGLTEAFF. The CDR3 nucleotides read TGTGCCAGTTCTCGGACAGGGCTCACTGAAGCTTTCTTT.

The gene calls are TRBV5-1 and TRBJ2-7; D might be TRBD1 (7 bases). Germline V gene data show CDR1 as SGHRS and CDR2 as YFSETQ. With 0 bases removed from V and 5 bases from J, the gap between germline ends came to 9 bases. This CDR3 has 13 amino acids. Here the CDR3 reads CASSLGGTDEQYF. Written as DNA, the CDR3 is TGCGCCAGCAGCTTGGGCGGGACAGACGAGCAGTACTTC.

The V call is TRBV27, the J call TRBJ1-1; the D gene is possibly TRBD1 (6 bases). V lost 11 bases to trimming and J lost 3 bases, with 13 bases between them. Germline V gene sequence: CDR1 MNHEY, CDR2 SMNVEV (reference sequence). The CDR3 contains 12 residues. The CDR3 DNA follows: TGTGCCTCCGGAAGGGGGGACACTGAAGCTTTCTTT. This translates into CASGRGDTEAFF.

V is TRBV4-3 and J is TRBJ1-4; D gene uncertain. Between the trimmed V and J ends, which lost 0 bases and 8 bases, there was a span of 13 bases. The CDR3 runs to 15 residues. The germline CDR1 and CDR2 sequences are LGHNA and YSLEER. The CDR3, as DNA: TGCGCCAGCAGCCAAGATTATGAAGGTGGGGAAAAACTGTTTTTT. Protein product: CASSQDYEGGEKLFF.

This chain connects TRBV20-1 to TRBJ1-1; no clear D. Germline CDR1 DFQATT, CDR2 SNEGSKA (reference sequence). The length of the CDR3 is 11 residues. V gave up 0 bases and J gave up 7 bases, with 6 bases separating them. CDR3 DNA sequence: TGCAGTGCTAGAGAGATCGGTGAAGCTTTCTTT. Protein sequence: CSAREIGEAFF.